A selection of T cell receptor beta chains follows, all from one sample in a study of Ad26.COV2.S vaccination and SARS-CoV-2 variants. The assay was immunoSEQ multiplex PCR, and TCRdb's table has in-frame clones only and misses some. Of a few hundred thousand clones listed, 80% to 90% are singletons. The sequencing used peripheral blood, collected in a trial of Ad26.COV2.S vaccine versus placebo. These receptors all come from a person between 18 and 59 years old who received the Ad26.COV2.S COVID-19 vaccine or a placebo. The CDR3 runs from the conserved cysteine through the conserved F or W. The order of the fields is J gene, V gene, CDR3 length, clone size, D gene, CDR3 protein, CDR3 DNA. The D gene is left open where the match is weak. Rows give clone size only sometimes, using once, few, many, or a class for an expanded clone.

j_gene: TRBJ1-2; v_gene: TRBV4-1; len: 14; abundance: -; d_gene: -; CDR3aa: CASSQADGNYGYTF; CDR3nt: TGCGCCAGCAGCCAAGCGGACGGTAACTATGGCTACACCTTC
j_gene: TRBJ1-2; v_gene: TRBV9; len: 18; abundance: -; d_gene: -; CDR3aa: CASSVALGGVGRDYGYTF; CDR3nt: TGTGCCAGCAGCGTAGCTCTGGGAGGAGTAGGCCGCGACTATGGCTACACCTTC
j_gene: TRBJ1-1; v_gene: TRBV7-2; len: 15; abundance: -; d_gene: -; CDR3aa: CASSLGGLLGTEAFF; CDR3nt: TGTGCCAGCAGCTTGGGAGGGCTCCTGGGCACTGAAGCTTTCTTT
j_gene: TRBJ1-6; v_gene: TRBV4-1; len: 15; abundance: -; d_gene: TRBD1; CDR3aa: CASSQDRGVNSPLHF; CDR3nt: TGCGCCAGCAGCCAAGACAGGGGGGTTAATTCACCCCTCCACTTT
j_gene: TRBJ1-1; v_gene: TRBV4-1; len: 13; abundance: once; d_gene: -; CDR3aa: CASSQGFGTEAFF; CDR3nt: TGCGCCAGCAGTCAGGGGTTCGGCACTGAAGCTTTCTTT
j_gene: TRBJ2-7; v_gene: TRBV6-5; len: 14; abundance: -; d_gene: -; CDR3aa: CASSPSVSYYEQYF; CDR3nt: TGTGCCAGCAGCCCCTCGGTCTCTTACTACGAGCAGTACTTC
j_gene: TRBJ2-1; v_gene: TRBV7-3; len: 17; abundance: once; d_gene: -; CDR3aa: CASSFGRRAGAYNEQFF; CDR3nt: TGTGCCAGCAGCTTCGGGCGGAGAGCCGGAGCCTACAATGAGCAGTTCTTC
j_gene: TRBJ2-7; v_gene: TRBV7-3; len: 15; abundance: -; d_gene: TRBD1; CDR3aa: CASSQEGRGLNEQYF; CDR3nt: TGTGCCAGCAGCCAGGAGGGCAGGGGGCTGAACGAGCAGTACTTC
j_gene: TRBJ1-4; v_gene: TRBV30; len: 16; abundance: -; d_gene: TRBD1; CDR3aa: CAWSPRPGQGEEKLFF; CDR3nt: TGTGCCTGGAGTCCACGACCGGGACAGGGGGAGGAAAAACTGTTTTTT
j_gene: TRBJ1-2; v_gene: TRBV5-6; len: 14; abundance: few; d_gene: TRBD1; CDR3aa: CASSPTGGGYGYTF; CDR3nt: TGTGCCAGCAGCCCCACAGGGGGCGGCTATGGCTACACCTTC
j_gene: TRBJ2-7; v_gene: TRBV7-3; len: 12; abundance: -; d_gene: TRBD2; CDR3aa: CASSLGGDEQYF; CDR3nt: TGTGCCAGCAGCTTAGGGGGGGACGAGCAGTACTTC
j_gene: TRBJ1-5; v_gene: TRBV2; len: 15; abundance: -; d_gene: -; CDR3aa: CASSEGAATDQPQHF; CDR3nt: TGTGCCAGCAGTGAAGGGGCAGCTACGGATCAGCCCCAGCATTTT
j_gene: TRBJ2-7; v_gene: TRBV6-5; len: 13; abundance: -; d_gene: -; CDR3aa: CASSYSKAYEQYF; CDR3nt: TGTGCCAGCAGTTACTCGAAAGCGTACGAGCAGTACTTC
j_gene: TRBJ1-5; v_gene: TRBV9; len: 15; abundance: -; d_gene: -; CDR3aa: CASSVGRGSNQPQHF; CDR3nt: TGTGCCAGCAGCGTAGGCAGGGGTAGCAATCAGCCCCAGCATTTT
j_gene: TRBJ2-7; v_gene: TRBV19; len: 12; abundance: once; d_gene: -; CDR3aa: CASSVGFSEQYF; CDR3nt: TGTGCCAGTAGTGTGGGGTTCTCCGAGCAGTACTTC
j_gene: TRBJ2-1; v_gene: TRBV19; len: 14; abundance: -; d_gene: -; CDR3aa: CASSIPFSYNEQFF; CDR3nt: TGTGCCAGTAGCATACCCTTCTCTTACAATGAGCAGTTCTTC
j_gene: TRBJ2-7; v_gene: TRBV19; len: 14; abundance: -; d_gene: -; CDR3aa: CASSPTGIAYEQYF; CDR3nt: TGTGCCAGTAGTCCAACAGGGATTGCCTACGAGCAGTACTTC
j_gene: TRBJ2-3; v_gene: TRBV27; len: 19; abundance: -; d_gene: TRBD1; CDR3aa: CASSPLRWETGSSTDTQYF; CDR3nt: TGTGCCAGCAGCCCCTTACGATGGGAGACAGGGTCGAGCACAGATACGCAGTATTTT
j_gene: TRBJ2-3; v_gene: TRBV14; len: 14; abundance: -; d_gene: -; CDR3aa: CASSLELGADTQYF; CDR3nt: TGTGCCAGCAGCCTAGAATTGGGGGCAGATACGCAGTATTTT
j_gene: TRBJ2-7; v_gene: TRBV5-1; len: 14; abundance: -; d_gene: -; CDR3aa: CASSSQFRAAEQYF; CDR3nt: TGCGCCAGCAGCTCCCAATTTAGGGCGGCCGAGCAGTACTTC
j_gene: TRBJ2-3; v_gene: TRBV29-1; len: 14; abundance: once; d_gene: TRBD2; CDR3aa: CSVTLAGVVDTQYF; CDR3nt: TGCAGCGTCACCCTAGCGGGGGTGGTAGATACGCAGTATTTT
j_gene: TRBJ2-2; v_gene: TRBV24-1; len: 15; abundance: few; d_gene: -; CDR3aa: CATSDGGPSTGELFF; CDR3nt: TGTGCCACCAGTGATGGGGGCCCGTCCACCGGGGAGCTGTTTTTT
j_gene: TRBJ1-4; v_gene: TRBV25-1; len: 15; abundance: -; d_gene: -; CDR3aa: CASGEGWVSNEKLFF; CDR3nt: TGTGCCAGCGGAGAGGGGTGGGTTTCTAATGAAAAACTGTTTTTT
j_gene: TRBJ1-3; v_gene: TRBV9; len: 14; abundance: -; d_gene: -; CDR3aa: CASSVAGSGNTIYF; CDR3nt: TGTGCCAGCAGCGTAGCGGGGTCTGGAAACACCATATATTTT
j_gene: TRBJ2-1; v_gene: TRBV7-9; len: 11; abundance: -; d_gene: -; CDR3aa: CASSPTTPQFF; CDR3nt: TGTGCCAGCAGCCCAACTACACCTCAGTTCTTC
j_gene: TRBJ1-2; v_gene: TRBV9; len: 17; abundance: -; d_gene: TRBD1; CDR3aa: CASSDRTGRGFNYGYTF; CDR3nt: TGTGCCAGCAGCGATCGGACAGGGAGGGGATTTAACTATGGCTACACCTTC
j_gene: TRBJ1-1; v_gene: TRBV6-5; len: 14; abundance: -; d_gene: -; CDR3aa: CASSPRSLNTEAFF; CDR3nt: TGTGCCAGCAGCCCCCGTAGCTTGAACACTGAAGCTTTCTTT
j_gene: TRBJ2-7; v_gene: TRBV11-2; len: 14; abundance: -; d_gene: -; CDR3aa: CASSSPRIPYEQYF; CDR3nt: TGTGCCAGCAGCTCACCACGGATCCCCTACGAGCAGTACTTC
j_gene: TRBJ2-5; v_gene: TRBV3-1/TRBV3-2; len: 15; abundance: -; d_gene: TRBD2; CDR3aa: CASSLLAGGQETQYF; CDR3nt: TGTGCCAGCAGCCTGCTAGCGGGGGGACAAGAGACCCAGTACTTC
j_gene: TRBJ2-7; v_gene: TRBV5-4; len: 13; abundance: -; d_gene: -; CDR3aa: CASSLGPSSEQYF; CDR3nt: TGTGCCAGCAGCTTGGGGCCGTCGAGCGAGCAGTACTTC
j_gene: TRBJ1-5; v_gene: TRBV11-2; len: 15; abundance: -; d_gene: TRBD1; CDR3aa: CASSLGTGGGQPQHF; CDR3nt: TGTGCCAGCAGCTTAGGTACAGGGGGAGGTCAGCCCCAGCATTTT
j_gene: TRBJ2-7; v_gene: TRBV30; len: 11; abundance: once; d_gene: -; CDR3aa: CAWKLAVEQYF; CDR3nt: TGTGCCTGGAAACTAGCTGTCGAGCAGTACTTC
j_gene: TRBJ1-6; v_gene: TRBV29-1; len: 13; abundance: -; d_gene: -; CDR3aa: CSVADRPNSPLHF; CDR3nt: TGCAGCGTTGCGGACAGACCTAATTCACCCCTCCACTTT
j_gene: TRBJ1-6; v_gene: TRBV15; len: 16; abundance: -; d_gene: -; CDR3aa: CATSTRGRVNNSPLHF; CDR3nt: TGTGCCACCAGCACCCGGGGCAGAGTAAATAATTCACCCCTCCACTTT
j_gene: TRBJ1-2; v_gene: TRBV27; len: 16; abundance: -; d_gene: TRBD1; CDR3aa: CASSLSGTGGNYGYTF; CDR3nt: TGTGCCAGCAGTTTATCAGGGACAGGGGGGAACTATGGCTACACCTTC
j_gene: TRBJ2-3; v_gene: TRBV3-1/TRBV3-2; len: 14; abundance: -; d_gene: TRBD2; CDR3aa: CASGAGGGTDTQYF; CDR3nt: TGTGCCAGCGGAGCGGGGGGCGGGACAGATACGCAGTATTTT
j_gene: TRBJ1-5; v_gene: TRBV21-1; len: 13; abundance: -; d_gene: -; CDR3aa: CASNPQGTQPQHF; CDR3nt: TGTGCCAGCAACCCACAGGGGACTCAGCCCCAGCATTTT
j_gene: TRBJ1-1; v_gene: TRBV7-9; len: 14; abundance: -; d_gene: -; CDR3aa: CASSSGRRDTEAFF; CDR3nt: TGTGCCAGCAGCTCGGGACGTAGAGACACTGAAGCTTTCTTT
j_gene: TRBJ1-1; v_gene: TRBV5-1; len: 15; abundance: few; d_gene: TRBD1; CDR3aa: CASSGRDRGRTEAFF; CDR3nt: TGCGCCAGCAGCGGCCGGGACAGGGGGCGGACTGAAGCTTTCTTT
j_gene: TRBJ2-3; v_gene: TRBV3-1/TRBV3-2; len: 18; abundance: -; d_gene: TRBD2; CDR3aa: CASSQESPGGAGVDTQYF; CDR3nt: TGTGCCAGCAGCCAAGAGTCACCCGGGGGGGCGGGTGTAGATACGCAGTATTTT
j_gene: TRBJ1-4; v_gene: TRBV3-1/TRBV3-2; len: 15; abundance: -; d_gene: -; CDR3aa: CASSQDFEPGEKLFF; CDR3nt: TGTGCCAGCAGCCAAGATTTTGAACCTGGCGAAAAACTGTTTTTT
j_gene: TRBJ1-1; v_gene: TRBV7-2; len: 15; abundance: -; d_gene: TRBD1; CDR3aa: CASSFGTGRNTEAFF; CDR3nt: TGTGCCAGCAGCTTCGGGACAGGCAGGAACACTGAAGCTTTCTTT
j_gene: TRBJ1-2; v_gene: TRBV30; len: 11; abundance: once; d_gene: -; CDR3aa: CAWSNGYGYTF; CDR3nt: TGTGCCTGGAGTAATGGCTATGGCTACACCTTC
j_gene: TRBJ2-7; v_gene: TRBV5-1; len: 14; abundance: -; d_gene: -; CDR3aa: CASTDGGPSYEQYF; CDR3nt: TGCGCCAGCACCGATGGGGGGCCTTCCTACGAGCAGTACTTC
j_gene: TRBJ2-5; v_gene: TRBV5-1; len: 13; abundance: once; d_gene: -; CDR3aa: CASSLGSGETQYF; CDR3nt: TGCGCCAGCAGCTTGGGGTCGGGGGAGACCCAGTACTTC
j_gene: TRBJ2-5; v_gene: TRBV4-2; len: 14; abundance: -; d_gene: -; CDR3aa: CASSQGVRQETQYF; CDR3nt: TGTGCCAGCAGCCAAGGTGTCAGGCAAGAGACCCAGTACTTC
j_gene: TRBJ1-3; v_gene: TRBV2; len: 14; abundance: -; d_gene: -; CDR3aa: CASSGQRTGNTIYF; CDR3nt: TGTGCCAGCAGTGGGCAGAGAACTGGAAACACCATATATTTT
j_gene: TRBJ2-5; v_gene: TRBV5-1; len: 14; abundance: once; d_gene: -; CDR3aa: CASSLMSYQETQYF; CDR3nt: TGCGCCAGCAGCTTGATGTCGTATCAAGAGACCCAGTACTTC
j_gene: TRBJ2-3; v_gene: TRBV19; len: 16; abundance: -; d_gene: TRBD2; CDR3aa: CASSIWTSGSTDTQYF; CDR3nt: TGTGCCAGTAGTATATGGACTAGCGGGTCCACAGATACGCAGTATTTT
j_gene: TRBJ1-1; v_gene: TRBV30; len: 10; abundance: many; d_gene: -; CDR3aa: CAWSAVEAFF; CDR3nt: TGTGCCTGGAGTGCAGTAGAAGCTTTCTTT
j_gene: TRBJ1-4; v_gene: TRBV2; len: 14; abundance: -; d_gene: -; CDR3aa: CASSAARRDEKLFF; CDR3nt: TGTGCCAGCAGCGCGGCCCGACGGGATGAAAAACTGTTTTTT